This is a list of T cell receptor beta chains from one sample in a study of T cell responses to AZD1222 COVID-19 vaccine. TCRdb keeps only in-frame clones here, not all; method: immunoSEQ multiplex PCR. The table shows over 150,000 clones, with about nine tenths occurring only once. The sequencing here drew on peripheral blood, taken on day 0 of MenACWY control vaccination. These receptors came from an adult in good health. The CDR3 runs from the conserved cysteine through the conserved F or W. The D gene is left open where the match is weak. Part of the rows lack a size; the others show once, few, many or a class for expanded clones.

j_call,clone_size,d_call,v_call,cdr3_aa,cdr3_nt
TRBJ2-3,.,TRBD2,TRBV29-1,CSVEPRRGRMDTQYF,TGCAGCGTTGAACCGCGGCGGGGGAGAATGGATACGCAGTATTTT
TRBJ2-7,.,TRBD2,TRBV24-1,CATSDSRGAGYEQYF,TGTGCCACCAGTGATTCGCGGGGGGCAGGGTACGAGCAGTACTTC
TRBJ2-4,.,TRBD2,TRBV3-1/TRBV3-2,CASSRLLAGGANLLAKNIQYF,TGTGCCAGCAGCCGACTTTTAGCGGGGGGGGCTAACCTTCTAGCCAAAAACATTCAGTACTTC
TRBJ2-5,.,TRBD2,TRBV5-1,CASSPTTSGGAGETQYF,TGCGCCAGCAGCCCCACTACTAGCGGGGGGGCAGGGGAGACCCAGTACTTC
TRBJ2-5,.,.,TRBV14,CASSPGPQGTQYF,TGTGCCAGCAGTCCGGGACCTCAGGGGACCCAGTACTTC
TRBJ1-1,.,.,TRBV6-2/TRBV6-3,CASSYRLSEAFF,TGTGCCAGCAGTTACCGCCTAAGTGAAGCTTTCTTT
TRBJ1-1,.,TRBD1,TRBV18,CASSLDREEAFF,TGTGCCAGCTCCCTCGACAGGGAAGAAGCTTTCTTT
TRBJ1-5,few,.,TRBV19,CASSTDRYNQPQHF,TGTGCCAGTAGTACAGACAGATACAATCAGCCCCAGCATTTT
TRBJ1-5,.,.,TRBV19,CASSIGQGGRQPQHF,TGTGCCAGTAGTATAGGGCAGGGAGGAAGACAGCCCCAGCATTTT
TRBJ2-2,.,.,TRBV24-1,CATSDLQGGFGGELFF,TGTGCCACCAGTGATTTGCAGGGGGGGTTTGGCGGGGAGCTGTTTTTT
TRBJ1-2,.,TRBD1,TRBV5-1,CASSLDRGGYTF,TGCGCCAGCAGCCTTGACAGGGGAGGCTACACCTTC
TRBJ1-4,.,.,TRBV5-1,CASSIQAGGTNEKLFF,TGCGCCAGCAGCATCCAAGCGGGAGGGACTAATGAAAAACTGTTTTTT
TRBJ1-1,.,TRBD1,TRBV11-3,CASSWQGAQEWF,TGTGCCAGCAGCTGGCAGGGGGCCCAAGAGTGGTTT
TRBJ2-1,.,TRBD1,TRBV5-4,CASRTQAGQGSSYNEQFF,TGTGCCAGCAGGACCCAGGCGGGACAGGGGTCCTCCTACAATGAGCAGTTCTTC
TRBJ1-3,.,.,TRBV3-1/TRBV3-2,CASSQGTLTGNTIYF,TGTGCCAGCAGCCAAGGGACCCTTACTGGAAACACCATATATTTT
TRBJ1-1,.,TRBD1,TRBV9,CASSLGQGNANTEAFF,TGTGCCAGCAGCCTCGGACAGGGAAACGCGAACACTGAAGCTTTCTTT
TRBJ1-4,.,.,TRBV5-1,CASSIAGTPGEKLFF,TGCGCCAGCAGCATAGCCGGGACACCCGGTGAAAAACTGTTTTTT
TRBJ1-2,few,.,TRBV12-3/TRBV12-4,CASSLNVGGYTF,TGTGCCAGCAGTTTAAACGTTGGCGGCTACACCTTC
TRBJ1-2,.,.,TRBV20-1,CSASLPTNYGYTF,TGCAGTGCTAGTCTCCCTACCAACTATGGCTACACCTTC
TRBJ1-2,.,.,TRBV28,CASRSDGYTF,TGTGCCAGCAGATCCGATGGCTACACCTTC
TRBJ2-1,.,.,TRBV28,CASSRLPSYNEQFF,TGTGCCAGCAGTCGACTGCCCTCCTACAATGAGCAGTTCTTC
TRBJ1-4,.,.,TRBV5-5,CASSLRDLGGANEKLFF,TGTGCCAGCAGCTTACGTGACCTCGGAGGGGCTAATGAAAAACTGTTTTTT
TRBJ1-1,.,.,TRBV6-2/TRBV6-3,CASSHDSTRRTEAFF,TGTGCCAGCAGTCACGATTCTACAAGGCGCACTGAAGCTTTCTTT
TRBJ1-6,.,.,TRBV7-9,CASSPPGRDNSPLHF,TGTGCCAGCAGCCCCCCGGGACGGGATAATTCACCCCTCCACTTT
TRBJ2-1,.,.,TRBV5-1,CASRDIRGAYNEQFF,TGCGCCAGCAGGGACATAAGGGGCGCCTACAATGAGCAGTTCTTC
TRBJ1-3,.,.,TRBV9,CASSEGGPAAGNTIYF,TGTGCCAGCAGCGAGGGGGGACCCGCCGCGGGCAACACCATATATTTT
TRBJ1-2,.,TRBD1,TRBV28,CASRTGTGYGYTF,TGTGCCAGCAGAACCGGGACAGGCTATGGCTACACCTTC
TRBJ1-5,.,.,TRBV6-1,CASSERGLGNQPQHF,TGTGCCAGCAGTGAGAGGGGGTTGGGCAATCAGCCCCAGCATTTT
TRBJ1-2,.,.,TRBV2,CASRQSEANYGYTF,TGTGCCAGCAGACAAAGTGAGGCTAACTATGGCTACACCTTC
TRBJ1-1,few,TRBD1,TRBV18,CASSLSTGVLTEAFF,TGTGCCAGCTCACTTTCCACAGGGGTTTTAACTGAAGCTTTCTTT
TRBJ2-1,.,.,TRBV6-1,CASSERQGYEQFF,TGTGCCAGCAGTGAAAGGCAGGGGTATGAGCAGTTCTTC
TRBJ2-2,.,.,TRBV11-2,CASSLVPSGQGRTGELFF,TGTGCCAGCAGCTTAGTACCCTCGGGGCAGGGAAGGACCGGGGAGCTGTTTTTT
TRBJ2-7,.,.,TRBV5-1,CASSFDRGDGYEQYF,TGCGCCAGCAGCTTTGATAGAGGCGATGGCTACGAGCAGTACTTC
TRBJ2-4,.,TRBD2,TRBV5-5,CASISTSRGGQRAAKNIQYF,TGTGCCAGCATTTCAACTAGTCGGGGGGGCCAAAGAGCAGCCAAAAACATTCAGTACTTC
TRBJ2-2,.,TRBD1,TRBV11-2,CASSLDSGQATGELFF,TGTGCCAGCAGCTTAGATTCGGGACAGGCCACCGGGGAGCTGTTTTTT
TRBJ1-2,.,TRBD1,TRBV5-1,CASSTLPGQGPNGYTF,TGCGCCAGCAGCACATTACCGGGACAGGGGCCAAATGGCTACACCTTC
TRBJ2-7,.,.,TRBV6-2/TRBV6-3,CASSYAGQTSYEQYF,TGTGCCAGCAGTTATGCGGGACAGACCTCCTACGAGCAGTACTTC
TRBJ2-3,once,.,TRBV9,CASSVAASTDTQYF,TGTGCCAGCAGCGTAGCTGCCAGCACAGATACGCAGTATTTT
TRBJ2-2,.,TRBD2,TRBV25-1,CASSGLAGYTGELFF,TGTGCCAGCAGTGGACTAGCGGGGTACACCGGGGAGCTGTTTTTT
TRBJ2-2,few,.,TRBV5-1,CASSPVGEHGELFF,TGCGCCAGCAGCCCTGTAGGGGAACACGGGGAGCTGTTTTTT
TRBJ1-1,.,.,TRBV29-1,CSATGQMNTEAFF,TGCAGCGCAACCGGACAGATGAACACTGAAGCTTTCTTT
TRBJ1-2,.,.,TRBV11-2,CASSLASNYGYTF,TGTGCCAGCAGCTTAGCGTCTAACTATGGCTACACCTTC
TRBJ2-2,.,.,TRBV19,CASQRGDTGELFF,TGTGCCAGTCAGAGGGGAGACACCGGGGAGCTGTTTTTT
TRBJ1-2,.,.,TRBV3-1/TRBV3-2,CASSQVEDGRF,TGTGCCAGCAGCCAAGTGGAGGACGGCCGCTTC
TRBJ1-5,few,.,TRBV5-6,CASSLGGGDQPQHF,TGTGCCAGCAGCTTGGGGGGAGGCGATCAGCCCCAGCATTTT
TRBJ2-7,.,.,TRBV30,CAWSVVGLRYEQYF,TGTGCCTGGAGTGTGGTGGGACTCCGTTACGAGCAGTACTTC
TRBJ2-7,.,TRBD2,TRBV5-1,CASRGGTSGYEQYF,TGCGCCAGCAGAGGCGGGACTAGCGGCTACGAGCAGTACTTC
TRBJ2-7,.,.,TRBV27,CASSSYVGEQYF,TGTGCCAGCAGCTCCTACGTGGGCGAGCAGTACTTC
TRBJ1-5,.,.,TRBV7-9,CASSLGGGQNQPQHF,TGTGCCAGCAGCTTAGGCGGGGGGCAGAATCAGCCCCAGCATTTT
TRBJ1-1,.,TRBD1,TRBV7-6,CASSSRDSVAFF,TGTGCCAGCAGCTCCCGGGACAGTGTGGCTTTCTTT
TRBJ1-1,once,.,TRBV10-3,CAISPFENTEAFF,TGTGCCATCTCCCCGTTCGAGAACACTGAAGCTTTCTTT
TRBJ1-5,.,.,TRBV18,CASSSAGSNQPQHF,TGTGCCAGCTCGTCGGCGGGGAGCAATCAGCCCCAGCATTTT
TRBJ1-5,few,.,TRBV1,CTSRHYGQSNQPQHF,TGCACCAGCAGACATTATGGGCAGAGCAATCAGCCCCAGCATTTT
TRBJ2-3,.,.,TRBV6-1,CASSEGRTDTQYF,TGTGCCAGCAGTGAAGGTAGGACAGATACGCAGTATTTT